A single sample gave rise to the 24 T cell receptor beta chains below, sequenced in a study of T cell changes during pregnancy in multiple sclerosis. Using immunoSEQ multiplex PCR, the repertoire was profiled, and TCRdb retains in-frame clones only, with some absent. This sample has under 85,000 clones, with roughly nine tenths found just once. The sample consisted of CD4+ T cells from peripheral blood mononuclear cells, taken in the third trimester of pregnancy. These receptors came from a female donor in good health, enrolled as a control in a pregnancy study.

The chain has TRBV6-5 and TRBJ2-3; TRBD1 agrees at 7 bases. The germline V gene has CDR1 MNHEY and CDR2 SVGAGI. The CDR3 has 13 residues. The ends lost 5 bases at V and 3 bases at J; junction bases unmatched: 2. CDR3 DNA sequence: TGTGCCAGCAGTATACAGGGGACAGATACGCAGTATTTT. Its protein product is CASSIQGTDTQYF.

The CDR3 DNA reads TGTGCCAGCAGTTATCGAATGCAGGGGGCAGGCTATGGCTACACCTTC. Translated, it gives CASSYRMQGAGYGYTF. This chain joins TRBV6-5 and TRBJ1-2, with 8 bases that match TRBD1. CDR1 MNHEY and CDR2 SVGAGI come from the germline V gene. The CDR3 spans 16 residues. The V gene end was trimmed by 3 bases and the J gene end by 4 bases; junction bases not matched to a gene: 10.

This chain connects TRBV2 to TRBJ2-3, with D maybe TRBD1 (5 bases). CDR3 size: 15 residues. Trimming left V 8 bases short and J 6 bases short, with 21 bases between. CDR1 is SNHLY and CDR2 is FYNNEI in the germline V gene. CDR3 sequence reads: CASSITGSHADTQYF. The DNA for the CDR3 is TGTGCCAGCTCCATTACAGGATCCCACGCCGATACGCAGTATTTT.

The J gene is TRBJ2-1, the V gene TRBV4-1, with 13 bases fitting TRBD2. Per the germline V gene, CDR1 is MGHRA and CDR2 is YSYEKL. This CDR3 contains 17 residues. After removal of 4 bases from V and 8 bases from J, the junction contained 11 bases not matched to a gene. The CDR3: CASSRSTTSGGADEQFF. CDR3 sequence (DNA): TGCGCCAGCAGCCGCTCAACAACTAGCGGGGGGGCGGATGAGCAGTTCTTC.

With regard to this clone: At the DNA level, this CDR3 is encoded by other sequences in the same sample as well. The V call is TRBV30, the J call TRBJ1-2, with 8 nucleotides matching TRBD1. V shed 7 bases and J 4 bases; nucleotides not matched to a gene: 5. Germline CDR1 GTSNPN, CDR2 SVGIG (reference sequence). The CDR3 spans 12 residues. Written as DNA, the CDR3 is TGTGCCTCAGGACAGGGCGTCTATGGCTACACCTTC. It yields the protein CASGQGVYGYTF.

The chain combines TRBV6-1 with TRBJ2-2; a possible D gene is TRBD1 (5 bases). The CDR3 is made up of 16 amino acids. Deletions cut 1 base from V and 4 bases from J, with 13 bases between. Per the germline V gene, CDR1 is MNHNS and CDR2 is SASEGT. The CDR3 loop is CASSEDETVTTGELFF. CDR3 DNA sequence: TGTGCCAGCAGTGAAGATGAGACAGTGACCACCGGGGAGCTGTTTTTT.

The chain couples TRBV30 to TRBJ1-5, with D possibly TRBD1 on 5 matching bases. V lost 7 bases to trimming and J lost 2 bases, with 12 bases between them. The CDR3 has 13 residues. Looked up from germline, CDR1 is GTSNPN and CDR2 is SVGIG (reference sequence). CDR3 nucleotides: TGTGCCTTGGGGCGCGGGGGCAATCAGCCCCAGCATTTT. It specifies CALGRGGNQPQHF.

V usage is TRBV27 and J usage is TRBJ2-7, with a tentative D call TRBD2 (5 bases). V lost 3 bases, J lost 0 bases, and 12 bases lay in between. Germline V gene lookup returns CDR1 MNHEY and CDR2 SMNVEV (reference sequence). The CDR3 is made up of 15 amino acids. The CDR3 coding sequence is TGTGCCAGCAGTTTCCGGGAAGGGTTCTCCTACGAGCAGTACTTC. Translating it yields CASSFREGFSYEQYF.

The chain joins TRBV11-2 to TRBJ2-3; 7 bases fit TRBD2. The V and J ends lost 4 bases and 0 bases, in that order; junction bases with no gene match: 7. Germline values: CDR1 SGHAT, CDR2 FQNNGV. The CDR3 has 16 residues. Written as DNA, the CDR3 is TGTGCCAGCAGCTCCCGACTAGCAGCGAGCACAGATACGCAGTATTTT. The encoded protein is CASSSRLAASTDTQYF.

V usage is TRBV30 and J usage is TRBJ1-2; possibly TRBD1 for D (5 bases). The CDR3 runs to 12 residues. CDR1 and CDR2 (germline): GTSNPN, SVGIG (reference sequence). V dropped 1 base and J dropped 8 bases, with 11 bases sitting between them. The CDR3, as DNA: TGTGCCTGGAGTGGGTTGGCAGGGGGCTACACCTTC. Translated: CAWSGLAGGYTF.

The V and J genes are TRBV25-1 and TRBJ2-7; D may be TRBD2 (5 bases). CDR1 is MGHDK and CDR2 is SYGVNS in the germline V gene. The CDR3 length is 14 residues. Trimming cost V 6 bases and J 0 bases, with 12 bases left between them. The chain's CDR3 is CASSVPGDSYEQYF. In DNA, the CDR3 is TGTGCCAGCAGCGTCCCCGGGGACTCCTACGAGCAGTACTTC.

Note on this clone: Other DNA sequences from this sample encode an identical CDR3 as well. The V call is TRBV6-1, the J call TRBJ1-1; 10 bases line up with TRBD1. The length of the CDR3 is 13 residues. Germline loops: CDR1 MNHNS, CDR2 SASEGT. V was pared by 4 bases and J by 5 bases, with 1 base of the junction left unmatched. The DNA of the CDR3 is TGTGCCAGCAGTGGGACAGGGGGTACTGAAGCTTTCTTT. This translates into CASSGTGGTEAFF.

Points on this clone: The junction and the germline gene differ at one end; a read error may be behind it. The genes are TRBV7-7 and TRBJ1-1, with no clear D. The CDR3 runs to 13 residues. Germline-derived CDR1 and CDR2 are SSHAT and FNYEAQ (reference sequence). The CDR3: CASSLARGTEAFF. The DNA for the CDR3 is TGTGCTAGCAGCTTAGCGCGGGGCACTGAAGCTTTCTTT.

J is TRBJ2-2 and V is TRBV11-3; 8 bases are shared with TRBD1. With V trimmed by 1 base and J by 2 bases, 3 bases remained unmatched. CDR1 and CDR2 from the germline V gene are SGHNT and YENEEA. This CDR3 is 16 amino acids long. The CDR3 reads CASSLATGVNTGELFF. The CDR3 bases are TGTGCCAGCAGCTTAGCGACAGGGGTCAACACCGGGGAGCTGTTTTTT. The full variable domain, in which reference TRBV11-3 and TRBJ2-2 provide the parts outside the CDR3, is EAGVVQSPRYKIIEKKQPVAFWCNPISGHNTLYWYLQNLGQGPELLIRYENEEAVDDSQLPKDRFSAERLKGVDSTLKIQPAELGDSAVYLCASSLATGVNTGELFFGEGSRLTVL.

The chain uses TRBV19 and TRBJ1-1; 9 bases agree with TRBD1. Germline values: CDR1 LNHDA, CDR2 SQIVND (reference sequence). The CDR3 is 14 residues long. V dropped 1 base and J dropped 6; count of bases not matched to a gene: 3. The CDR3 DNA follows: TGTGCCAGTAGTATAGGGTGGGACAGGGCTGAAGCTTTCTTT. Its protein product is CASSIGWDRAEAFF.

The DNA for the CDR3 is TGTGCCAGCAGCCTGGTGGACAGGGGCGGGGAGCTGTTTTTT. Its translation: CASSLVDRGGELFF. The chain has TRBV11-3 and TRBJ2-2, with 9 bases lining up with TRBD1. This CDR3 has 14 residues. Losses at the gene ends were 5 bases for V and 7 bases for J; bases not matched to a gene: 5. Germline assignment: CDR1 SGHNT and CDR2 YENEEA.

The J gene is TRBJ1-1, the V gene TRBV7-2; D remains ambiguous. Germline V CDR1 and CDR2: SGHTA, FQGNSA. The CDR3 is 17 residues long. Trimming removed 5 bases from V and 1 base from J, with 20 bases in between. The CDR3, as DNA: TGTGCCAGCAGCCAGACAATTCTCGGGGTCGCGAACACTGAAGCTTTCTTT. Its translation: CASSQTILGVANTEAFF.

The V gene is TRBV6-1, the J gene TRBJ2-2; 9 nucleotides align to TRBD1. This CDR3 comprises 18 residues. With V trimmed by 0 bases and J by 8 bases, 13 bases remained unmatched. Germline CDR1 is MNHNS and CDR2 is SASEGT. The CDR3 DNA is TGTGCCAGCAGTGAAGCGCTGTTACGACAGGGGGGATTGGGGGAGCTGTTTTTT. Its translation is CASSEALLRQGGLGELFF.

The chain recombines TRBV2 with TRBJ1-1, with TRBD1 matching over 7 bases. Germline CDR1 is SNHLY and CDR2 is FYNNEI. The CDR3 sequence is 17 residues long. Germline trimming cut 5 bases from V and 5 bases from J; bases unmatched to any gene: 17. This CDR3 is CASSTSGTEAPGTEAFF. The CDR3 bases are TGTGCCAGCAGTACTTCCGGGACAGAAGCCCCGGGGACTGAAGCTTTCTTT.

The J gene is TRBJ2-5, the V gene TRBV2, with a possible D match to TRBD2 (5 bases). The CDR3 covers 13 residues. From germline, CDR1 is SNHLY and CDR2 FYNNEI. V lost 4 bases and J 2 bases, leaving 8 bases between the germline ends. CDR3: CASSVDSQETQYF. Written as DNA, the CDR3 is TGTGCCAGCAGTGTGGACTCGCAAGAGACCCAGTACTTC.

J is TRBJ1-1 and V is TRBV15, with D possibly TRBD1 on 5 matching bases. The CDR3 contains 18 residues. Germline V gives CDR1 LNHNV, CDR2 YYDKDF (reference sequence). V lost 1 base and J lost 1, with 19 bases in between. CDR3 nucleotide sequence: TGTGCCACCAGCAGAGTTGGGGGGGGAGCGATCCAGAACACTGAAGCTTTCTTT. It encodes CATSRVGGGAIQNTEAFF.

The CDR3 sequence is CASSLERSGGANVLTF. In nucleotides, the CDR3 is TGTGCCAGCAGCTTAGAACGTTCAGGTGGGGCCAACGTCCTGACTTTC. The chain recombines TRBV7-6 with TRBJ2-6; no clear D. This CDR3 region has 16 residues. V shed 1 base and J shed 3 bases, with 10 bases lying between them. Germline V gene sequence: CDR1 SGHVS, CDR2 FNYEAQ.

The V and J genes are TRBV6-5 and TRBJ2-7; D gene ambiguous. V was trimmed by 4 bases and J by 0 bases, leaving 16 bases between them. Per germline, CDR1 MNHEY and CDR2 SVGAGI. CDR3 length: 16 amino acids. The DNA of the CDR3 is TGTGCCAGCAGTTCCTATGAGCGACGGAGCTCCTACGAGCAGTACTTC. Protein sequence: CASSSYERRSSYEQYF.

This clone was observed a single time. The chain combines TRBV7-9 with TRBJ2-1; D is possibly TRBD2 (6 bases). Germline CDR1 is SEHNR and CDR2 is FQNEAQ (reference sequence). The CDR3 extends over 14 amino acids. Between the trimmed V and J ends, which lost 4 bases and 8 bases, there was a span of 15 bases. The CDR3 loop reads CASSSGMEGDEQFF. As DNA, the CDR3 is TGTGCCAGCAGCTCGGGTATGGAGGGCGATGAGCAGTTCTTC.